These 3 T cell receptor beta chains share one sample of origin, sequenced in a study of shared clonotypes between healthy human individuals. The table came from immunoSEQ multiplex PCR; TCRdb's copy has only in-frame clones and leaves some out. The repertoire includes approximately 2.5 million clones, more than 85% of them detected once, and approximately 0.36% sits in the top ten. The sequenced material came from naive CD4+ T cells from PBMCs. Documented subset: CD45RA+ positively selected. The receptor source for this set is a young man in good health. Some clones in this sample may be carry-over from other donors' samples.

This chain joins TRBV5-8 and TRBJ1-1, with 7 nucleotides matching TRBD1. Unmatched junction bases numbered 10, after V lost 1 base and J lost 7 bases. The CDR3 runs to 15 residues. The germline gives CDR1 SGHTS, CDR2 YDEGEE. This CDR3 is CASSLPTGRYGEAFF. CDR3 nucleotide sequence: TGTGCCAGCAGCTTGCCGACAGGGCGGTATGGTGAAGCTTTCTTT. The full variable domain, in which reference TRBV5-8 and TRBJ1-1 provide the parts outside the CDR3, is EAGVTQSPTHLIKTRGQQATLRCSPISGHTSVYWYQQALGLGLQFLLWYDEGEERNRGNFPPRFSGRQFPNYSSELNVNALELEDSALYLCASSLPTGRYGEAFFGQGTRLTVV.

For this clone: Other nucleotide sequences from this sample produce the same CDR3. The rearrangement joins TRBV28 to TRBJ1-1; D is unresolved. Trimming removed 6 bases from V and 1 base from J, with 9 bases in between. Germline values: CDR1 MDHEN, CDR2 SYDVKM. The CDR3 contains 13 residues. The CDR3 sequence: CASSYDGNTEAFF. The CDR3 nucleotides read TGTGCCAGCAGCTATGACGGGAACACTGAAGCTTTCTTT.

The chain is built from TRBV27 and TRBJ2-7, with no clear D. This CDR3 region has 13 residues. The V gene's germline CDR1 is MNHEY and CDR2 SMNVEV (reference sequence). Trimming left V 6 bases short and J 6 bases short, with 15 bases between. The CDR3 coding sequence is TGTGCCAGCAGCCTTGAGAAAAGTCCCGAGCAGTACTTC. It codes for CASSLEKSPEQYF.